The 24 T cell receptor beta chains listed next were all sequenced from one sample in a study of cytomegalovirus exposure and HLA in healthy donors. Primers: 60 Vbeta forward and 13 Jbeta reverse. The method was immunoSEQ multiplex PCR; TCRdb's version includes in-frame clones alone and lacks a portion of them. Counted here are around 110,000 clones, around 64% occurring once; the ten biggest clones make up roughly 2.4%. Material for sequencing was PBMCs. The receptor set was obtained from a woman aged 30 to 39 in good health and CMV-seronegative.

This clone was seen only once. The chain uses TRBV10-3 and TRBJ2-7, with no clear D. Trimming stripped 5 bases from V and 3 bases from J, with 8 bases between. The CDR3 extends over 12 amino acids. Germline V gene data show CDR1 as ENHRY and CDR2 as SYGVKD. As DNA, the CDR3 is TGTGCCATCAGTAGCGATGTCTACGAGCAGTACTTC. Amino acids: CAISSDVYEQYF.

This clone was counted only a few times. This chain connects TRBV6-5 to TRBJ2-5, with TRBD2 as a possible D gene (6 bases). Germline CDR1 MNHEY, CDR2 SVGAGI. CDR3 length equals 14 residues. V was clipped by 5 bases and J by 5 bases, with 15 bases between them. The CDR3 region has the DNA TGTGCCAGCAGTACCCGGGACTCGGGGGAGACCCAGTACTTC. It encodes CASSTRDSGETQYF.

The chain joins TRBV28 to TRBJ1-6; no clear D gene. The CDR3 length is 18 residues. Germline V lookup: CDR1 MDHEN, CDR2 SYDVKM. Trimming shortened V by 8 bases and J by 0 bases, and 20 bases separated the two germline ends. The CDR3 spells CASGDQFTQDSYNSPLHF. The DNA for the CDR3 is TGTGCCAGCGGCGACCAGTTTACGCAGGACTCCTATAATTCACCCCTCCACTTT.

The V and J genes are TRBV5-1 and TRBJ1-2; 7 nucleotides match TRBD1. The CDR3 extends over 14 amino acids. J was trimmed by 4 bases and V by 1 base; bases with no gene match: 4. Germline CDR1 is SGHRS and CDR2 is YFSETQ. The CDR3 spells CASSLLTGTYGYTF. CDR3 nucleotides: TGCGCCAGCAGCTTGTTGACAGGGACCTATGGCTACACCTTC.

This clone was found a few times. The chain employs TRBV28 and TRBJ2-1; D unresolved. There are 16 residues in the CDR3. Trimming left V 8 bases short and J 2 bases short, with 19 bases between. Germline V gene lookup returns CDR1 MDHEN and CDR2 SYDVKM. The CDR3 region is CASGRTTTNPYNEQFF. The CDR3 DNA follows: TGTGCCAGCGGGCGAACGACCACGAACCCCTACAATGAGCAGTTCTTC. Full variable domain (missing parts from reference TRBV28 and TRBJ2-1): DVKVTQSSRYLVKRTGEKVFLECVQDMDHENMFWYRQDPGLGLRLIYFSYDVKMKEKGDIPEGYSVSREKKERFSLILESASTNQTSMYLCASGRTTTNPYNEQFFGPGTRLTVL.

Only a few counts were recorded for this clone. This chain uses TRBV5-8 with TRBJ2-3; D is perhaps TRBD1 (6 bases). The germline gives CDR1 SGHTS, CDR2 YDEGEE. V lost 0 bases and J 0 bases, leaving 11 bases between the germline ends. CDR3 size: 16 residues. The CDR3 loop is CASSLGRDISTDTQYF. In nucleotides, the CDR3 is TGTGCCAGCAGCTTGGGACGGGACATCAGCACAGATACGCAGTATTTT.

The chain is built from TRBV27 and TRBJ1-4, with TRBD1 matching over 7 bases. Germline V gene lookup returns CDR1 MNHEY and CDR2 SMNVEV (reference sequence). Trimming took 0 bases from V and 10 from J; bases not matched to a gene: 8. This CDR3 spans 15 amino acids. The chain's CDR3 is CASSLSTGSWGKLFF. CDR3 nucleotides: TGTGCCAGCAGTTTATCGACAGGGTCCTGGGGAAAACTGTTTTTT.

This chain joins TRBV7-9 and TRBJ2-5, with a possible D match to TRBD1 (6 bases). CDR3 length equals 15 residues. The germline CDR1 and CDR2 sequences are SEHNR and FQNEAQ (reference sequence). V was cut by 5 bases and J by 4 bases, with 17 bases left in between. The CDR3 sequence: CASSPGQRGLETQYF. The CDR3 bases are TGTGCCAGCAGCCCCGGACAGAGAGGGCTAGAGACCCAGTACTTC. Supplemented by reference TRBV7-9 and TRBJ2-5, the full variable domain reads DTGVSQNPRHKITKRGQNVTFRCDPISEHNRLYWYRQTLGQGPEFLTYFQNEAQLEKSRLLSDRFSAERPKGSFSTLEIQRTEQGDSAMYLCASSPGQRGLETQYFGPGTRLLVL.

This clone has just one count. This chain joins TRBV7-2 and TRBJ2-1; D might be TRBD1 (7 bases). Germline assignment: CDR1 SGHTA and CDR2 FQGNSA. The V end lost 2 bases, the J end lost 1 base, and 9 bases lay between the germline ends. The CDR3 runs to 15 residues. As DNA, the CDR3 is TGTGCCAGCAGCTTATCAGGGGGGTCCTACAATGAGCAGTTCTTC. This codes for CASSLSGGSYNEQFF.

The CDR3 coding sequence is TGTGCCAGCTCCACGAGTAGCAATCAGCCCCAGCATTTT. It translates to CASSTSSNQPQHF. The chain links TRBV6-5 to TRBJ1-5; no definite D call. The germline V and J ends were trimmed by 8 bases and 0 bases, with 8 bases remaining between them. Germline CDR1 is MNHEY and CDR2 is SVGAGI. This CDR3 region has 13 residues.

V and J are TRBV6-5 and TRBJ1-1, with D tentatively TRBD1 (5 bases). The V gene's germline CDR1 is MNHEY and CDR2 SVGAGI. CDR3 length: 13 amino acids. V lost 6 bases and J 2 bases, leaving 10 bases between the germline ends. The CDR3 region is CASSRDSNTEAFF. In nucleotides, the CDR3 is TGTGCCAGCAGCCGAGACAGTAACACTGAAGCTTTCTTT.

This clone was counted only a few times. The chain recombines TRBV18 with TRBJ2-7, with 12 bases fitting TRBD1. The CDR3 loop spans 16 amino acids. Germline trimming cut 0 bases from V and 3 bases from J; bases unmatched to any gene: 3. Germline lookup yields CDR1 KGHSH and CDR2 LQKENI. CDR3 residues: CASSPPGTGGRYEQYF. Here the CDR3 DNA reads TGTGCCAGCTCACCACCCGGGACAGGGGGCCGCTACGAGCAGTACTTC.

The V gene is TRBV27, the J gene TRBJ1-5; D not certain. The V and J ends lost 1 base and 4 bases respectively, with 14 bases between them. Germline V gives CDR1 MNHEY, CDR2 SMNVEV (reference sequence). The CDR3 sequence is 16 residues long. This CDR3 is CASSLYPANENQPQHF. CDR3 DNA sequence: TGTGCCAGCAGTTTATACCCCGCTAATGAGAATCAGCCCCAGCATTTT.

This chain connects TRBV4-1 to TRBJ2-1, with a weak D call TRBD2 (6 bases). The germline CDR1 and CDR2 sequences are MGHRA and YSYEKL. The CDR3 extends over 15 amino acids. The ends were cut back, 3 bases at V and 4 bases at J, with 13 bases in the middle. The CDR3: CASSHSSGRYNEQFF. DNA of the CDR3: TGCGCCAGCAGCCACTCGAGCGGGCGGTACAATGAGCAGTTCTTC.

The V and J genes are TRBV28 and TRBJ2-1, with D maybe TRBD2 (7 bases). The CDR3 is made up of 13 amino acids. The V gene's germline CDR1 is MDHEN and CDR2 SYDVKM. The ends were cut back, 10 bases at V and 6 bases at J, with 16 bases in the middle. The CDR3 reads CATEGEGRNEQFF. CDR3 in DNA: TGTGCCACCGAGGGGGAGGGCCGCAATGAGCAGTTCTTC. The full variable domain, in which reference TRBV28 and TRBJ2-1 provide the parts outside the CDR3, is DVKVTQSSRYLVKRTGEKVFLECVQDMDHENMFWYRQDPGLGLRLIYFSYDVKMKEKGDIPEGYSVSREKKERFSLILESASTNQTSMYLCATEGEGRNEQFFGPGTRLTVL.

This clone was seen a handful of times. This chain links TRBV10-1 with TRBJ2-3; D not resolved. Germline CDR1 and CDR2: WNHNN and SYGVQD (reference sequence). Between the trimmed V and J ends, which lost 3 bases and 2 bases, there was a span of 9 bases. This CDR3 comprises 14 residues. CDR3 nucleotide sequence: TGCGCCAGCAGTGATTCGCTAAACACAGATACGCAGTATTTT. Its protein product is CASSDSLNTDTQYF.

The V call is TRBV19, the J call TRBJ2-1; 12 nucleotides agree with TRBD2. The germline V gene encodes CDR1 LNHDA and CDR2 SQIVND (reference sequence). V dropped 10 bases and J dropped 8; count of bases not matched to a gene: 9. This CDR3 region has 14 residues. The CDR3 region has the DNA TGTGCCACAAAGACTAGCGGGAGTTTTGATGAGCAGTTCTTC. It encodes CATKTSGSFDEQFF.

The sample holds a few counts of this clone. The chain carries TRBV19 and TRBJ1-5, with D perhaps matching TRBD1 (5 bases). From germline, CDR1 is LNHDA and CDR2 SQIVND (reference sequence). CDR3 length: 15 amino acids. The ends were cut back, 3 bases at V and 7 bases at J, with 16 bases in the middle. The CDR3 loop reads CASSIWGRIAQPQHF. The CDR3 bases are TGTGCCAGTAGTATTTGGGGCAGGATTGCCCAGCCCCAGCATTTT.

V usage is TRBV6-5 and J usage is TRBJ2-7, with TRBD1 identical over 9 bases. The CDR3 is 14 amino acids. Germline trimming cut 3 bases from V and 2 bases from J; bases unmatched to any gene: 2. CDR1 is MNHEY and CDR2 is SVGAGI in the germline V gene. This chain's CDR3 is CASSYGDRAYEQYF. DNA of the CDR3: TGTGCCAGCAGTTATGGGGACAGGGCCTACGAGCAGTACTTC.

The CDR3 DNA sequence: TGTGCCAGCAGTTCCGTCCTCGACAGGGTGGACACTGAAGCTTTCTTT. Protein: CASSSVLDRVDTEAFF. The chain couples TRBV27 to TRBJ1-1, with TRBD1 matching 7 bases. CDR3 length: 16 residues. The V segment lost 4 bases and the J segment 3 bases; nucleotides outside the gene matches: 11. Germline loops: CDR1 MNHEY, CDR2 SMNVEV (reference sequence).

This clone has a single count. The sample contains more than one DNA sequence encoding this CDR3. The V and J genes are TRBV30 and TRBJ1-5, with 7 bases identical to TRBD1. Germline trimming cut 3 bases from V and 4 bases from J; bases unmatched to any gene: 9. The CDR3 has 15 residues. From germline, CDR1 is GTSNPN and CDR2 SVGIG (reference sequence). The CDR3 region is CAWSRGQDGNQPQHF. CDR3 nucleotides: TGTGCCTGGAGCCGAGGACAGGATGGAAATCAGCCCCAGCATTTT.

CDR3 region: CASTKWGTVTDTQYF. The CDR3 DNA sequence: TGTGCCAGTACCAAATGGGGGACAGTCACAGATACGCAGTATTTT. J is TRBJ2-3 and V is TRBV19, with 7 nucleotides matching TRBD1. Germline V gene data show CDR1 as LNHDA and CDR2 as SQIVND (reference sequence). This CDR3 is built from 15 residues. The V gene end was trimmed by 7 bases and the J gene end by 2 bases; junction bases not matched to a gene: 9.

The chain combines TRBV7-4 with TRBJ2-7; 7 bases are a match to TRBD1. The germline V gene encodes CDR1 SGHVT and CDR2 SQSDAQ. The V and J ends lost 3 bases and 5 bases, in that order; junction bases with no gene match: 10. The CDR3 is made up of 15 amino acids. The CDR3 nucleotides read TGTGCCAGCAGCTTCGGACAGGCTATTATGAACGAGCAGTACTTC. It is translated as CASSFGQAIMNEQYF. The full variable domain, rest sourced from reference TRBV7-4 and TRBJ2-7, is GAGVSQSPRYKVAKRGRDVALRCDSISGHVTLYWYRQTLGQGSEVLTYSQSDAQRDKSGRPSGRFSAERPERSVSTLKIQRTEQGDSAVYLCASSFGQAIMNEQYFGPGTRLTVT.

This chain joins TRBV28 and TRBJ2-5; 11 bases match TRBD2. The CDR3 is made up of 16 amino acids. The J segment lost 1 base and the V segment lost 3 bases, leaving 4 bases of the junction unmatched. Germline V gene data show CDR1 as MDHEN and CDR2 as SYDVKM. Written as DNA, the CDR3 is TGTGCCAGCAGTTTGGGACTAGCGGACTTCCAAGAGACCCAGTACTTC. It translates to CASSLGLADFQETQYF. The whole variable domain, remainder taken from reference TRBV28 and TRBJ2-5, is DVKVTQSSRYLVKRTGEKVFLECVQDMDHENMFWYRQDPGLGLRLIYFSYDVKMKEKGDIPEGYSVSREKKERFSLILESASTNQTSMYLCASSLGLADFQETQYFGPGTRLLVL.